This TCR beta chain was sequenced during a study of metastatic and nonmetastatic thyroid tumors. About the research overall: For malignant and benign thyroid patients, tumor or nodule tissue and blood were the sources whose repertoires were compared.

Points from the study as a whole: Significantly higher TCR beta diversity was reportedly seen in malignant thyroid tumors than benign nodules, in blood and tumor.

In the original processing: The authors used CDR3 differences across clinicopathological groups to build a distant-metastasis classifier for papillary thyroid cancer. TCRdb re-clonotyped the PCR reads through MiXCR. V and J calls and clone size were set by TCRdb, not the authors. The sample lists tens of thousands of clones, around 9.9% occurring once. Each patient went into thyroid surgery without having received any treatment. This clone is judged medium-sized. What it binds is not known. Germline CDR1 and CDR2: MNHNS and SASEGT. The CDR3 extends over 12 amino acids. V was trimmed by 5 bases and J by 6 bases, leaving 11 bases between them.

Sequencing was carried out using blood. The chain links TRBV6-1 to TRBJ2-7, with D hard to call. The TCR originated in a female donor with papillary thyroid cancer or a benign thyroid nodule (not recorded which). Some clones in this sample may be carry-over from other donors' samples. CDR3 sequence: CASSLGIGEQYF. The CDR3 DNA follows: TGTGCCAGCAGTCTCGGTATCGGCGAGCAGTACTTC.